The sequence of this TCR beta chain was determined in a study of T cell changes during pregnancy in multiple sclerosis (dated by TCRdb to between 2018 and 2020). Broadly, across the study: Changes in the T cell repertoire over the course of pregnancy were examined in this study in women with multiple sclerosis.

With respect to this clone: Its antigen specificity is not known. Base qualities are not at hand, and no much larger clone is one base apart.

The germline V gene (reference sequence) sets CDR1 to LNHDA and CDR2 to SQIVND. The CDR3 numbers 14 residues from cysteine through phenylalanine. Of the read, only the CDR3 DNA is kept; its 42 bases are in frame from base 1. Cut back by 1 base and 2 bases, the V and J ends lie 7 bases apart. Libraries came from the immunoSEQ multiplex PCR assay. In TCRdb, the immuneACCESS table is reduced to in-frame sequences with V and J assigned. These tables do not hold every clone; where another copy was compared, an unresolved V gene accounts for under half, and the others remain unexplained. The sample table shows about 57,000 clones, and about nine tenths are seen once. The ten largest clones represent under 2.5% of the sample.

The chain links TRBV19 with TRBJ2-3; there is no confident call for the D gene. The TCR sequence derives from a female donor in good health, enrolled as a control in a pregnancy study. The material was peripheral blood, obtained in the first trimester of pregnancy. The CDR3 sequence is CASSIVSPTDTQYF. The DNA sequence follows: TGTGCCAGTAGTATAGTCTCCCCCACAGATACGCAGTATTTT.